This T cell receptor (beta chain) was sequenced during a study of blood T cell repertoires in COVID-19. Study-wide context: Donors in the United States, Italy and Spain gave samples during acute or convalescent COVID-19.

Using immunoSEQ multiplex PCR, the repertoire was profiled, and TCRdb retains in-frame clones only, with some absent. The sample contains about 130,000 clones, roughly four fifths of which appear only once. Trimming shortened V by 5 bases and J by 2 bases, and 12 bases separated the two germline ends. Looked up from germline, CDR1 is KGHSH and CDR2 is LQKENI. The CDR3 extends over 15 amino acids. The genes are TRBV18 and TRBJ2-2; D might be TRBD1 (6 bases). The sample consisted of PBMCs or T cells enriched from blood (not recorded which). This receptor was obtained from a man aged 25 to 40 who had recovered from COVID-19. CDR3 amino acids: CASSTGHLNTGELFF. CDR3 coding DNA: TGTGCCAGCTCAACGGGACACCTTAACACCGGGGAGCTGTTTTTT.